Described below is a single T cell receptor (beta chain) sequence and its context. From the germline J gene comes the end of the CDR3, since the read stops 3 residues before it. Clones were sequenced by immunoSEQ multiplex PCR, and TCRdb holds only the in-frame ones, with some missing. The table lists just over 20,000 clones. The sample comes from a study of T cells in women clearing cervical HPV infection. About the study: No precancer developed; the control's incident HPV16 infection cleared within 12 months.

The CDR3 length is 14 residues. In germline, CDR1 is SGHDN, CDR2 FVKESK. Between the trimmed V and J ends, which lost 4 bases and 2 bases, there was a span of 11 bases. The source of this sequence is a woman aged 18 to 75 with a cervical HPV16 infection that either progressed to CIN3+ or cleared (not recorded which). The J gene is TRBJ2-5, the V gene TRBV14; D is undetermined. The sample consisted of blood buffy coat. This CDR3 is CASSPRLIQETQYF. The covered CDR3 bases are TGTGCCAGCAGCCCGAGGTTGATACAAGAGACC.